This T cell receptor beta chain was found in a study of T cells in Graves' hyperthyroidism and ophthalmopathy. Study information: Peripheral blood sampling occurred at initial diagnosis, before any treatment. General study points: Among thyroid clonotypes expanded above 0.001, most also appeared in blood.

The sample of blood was obtained at first hyperthyroidism diagnosis (before any ophthalmopathy symptoms). Amplified regions were TCR beta CDR3 sequences from RNA transcripts. When the TCR CDR3 underwent first-round RT-PCR, the HTBI primer set was used. TCRdb re-analysed the multiplex PCR reads in MiXCR, keeping a single row per CDR3 protein. The top ten clones hold around 15% of a sample with about 770,000 distinct CDR3 sequences, under 20% of them seen once. J gave up 6 bases and V 2 bases, and 4 bases lay outside the gene matches. This CDR3 contains 14 residues. This clonotype was counted a few times. As yet, its antigen is unknown.

The clonotype originates from a woman between 50 and 59 years old with Graves' hyperthyroidism that later progressed to Graves' ophthalmopathy. Source material: blood. J is TRBJ1-5 and V is TRBV12-3 or TRBV12-4; TRBD1 aligns across 7 bases. The CDR3, as DNA: TGTGCCAGCAGTTTATCAGGGGACAGTCAGCCCCAGCATTTT. Amino acid sequence: CASSLSGDSQPQHF.